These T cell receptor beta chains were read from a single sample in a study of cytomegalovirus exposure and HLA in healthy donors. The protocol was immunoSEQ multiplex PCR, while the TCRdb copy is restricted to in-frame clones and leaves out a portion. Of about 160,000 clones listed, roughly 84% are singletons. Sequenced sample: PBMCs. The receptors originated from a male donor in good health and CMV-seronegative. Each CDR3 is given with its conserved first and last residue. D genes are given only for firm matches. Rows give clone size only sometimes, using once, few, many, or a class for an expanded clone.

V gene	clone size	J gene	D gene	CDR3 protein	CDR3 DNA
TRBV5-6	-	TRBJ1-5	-	CASSLKTAGGIQPQHF	TGTGCCAGCAGCTTGAAGACAGCCGGGGGGATCCAGCCCCAGCATTTT
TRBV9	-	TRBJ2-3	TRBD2	CASSAPTSGGPPPDTQYF	TGTGCCAGCAGCGCCCCGACTAGCGGGGGCCCCCCCCCGGATACGCAGTATTTT
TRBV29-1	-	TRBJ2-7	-	CSVRDTSEQYF	TGCAGCGTTCGAGACACTTCCGAGCAGTACTTC
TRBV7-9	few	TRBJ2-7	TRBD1	CASSEDRPEQYF	TGTGCCAGCAGCGAGGACAGGCCCGAGCAGTACTTC
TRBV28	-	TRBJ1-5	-	CASSLVRGNQPQHF	TGTGCCAGCAGTTTGGTCAGGGGCAATCAGCCCCAGCATTTT
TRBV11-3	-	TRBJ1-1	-	CASSLSGFADEAFF	TGTGCCAGCAGCTTAAGTGGTTTCGCAGATGAAGCTTTCTTT
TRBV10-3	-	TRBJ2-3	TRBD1	CAIRKGQGVTDTQYF	TGTGCCATCAGAAAGGGACAGGGAGTGACAGATACGCAGTATTTT
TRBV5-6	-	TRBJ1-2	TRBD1	CASSFGQDGYTF	TGTGCCAGCAGCTTTGGACAGGATGGCTACACCTTC
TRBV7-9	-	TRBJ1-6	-	CASSFPGSSYNSPLHF	TGTGCCAGCAGCTTCCCCGGGAGCTCCTATAATTCACCCCTCCACTTT
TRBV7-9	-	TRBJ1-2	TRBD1	CASSLKTGGFGDYGYTF	TGTGCCAGCAGCCTTAAGACAGGGGGCTTTGGGGACTATGGCTACACCTTC
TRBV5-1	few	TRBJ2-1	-	CASSLANEQFF	TGCGCCAGCAGCTTGGCAAATGAGCAGTTCTTC
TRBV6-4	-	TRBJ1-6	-	CASSDSSGLNSPLHF	TGTGCCAGCAGTGACTCGTCAGGACTAAATTCACCCCTCCACTTT
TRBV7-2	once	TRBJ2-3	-	CASSLDGSSDTQYF	TGTGCCAGCAGCTTAGACGGGAGCTCAGATACGCAGTATTTT
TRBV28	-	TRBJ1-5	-	CASSLFGQWIQPRHF	TGTGCCAGCAGTTTATTTGGACAGTGGATTCAGCCCCGGCATTTT
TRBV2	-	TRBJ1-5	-	CASSDYRQGNQPQHF	TGTGCCAGCAGTGATTACCGGCAGGGTAATCAGCCCCAGCATTTT
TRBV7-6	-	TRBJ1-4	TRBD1	CASSLGKTGEFEKLFF	TGTGCCAGCAGCTTAGGAAAGACAGGGGAGTTTGAAAAACTGTTTTTT
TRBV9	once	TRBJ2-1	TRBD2	CASSVGLAGISEQFF	TGTGCCAGCAGCGTAGGCCTAGCGGGAATAAGTGAGCAGTTCTTC
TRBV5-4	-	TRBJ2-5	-	CASSSPRAPQETQYF	TGTGCCAGCAGCTCACCCAGGGCCCCACAAGAGACCCAGTACTTC
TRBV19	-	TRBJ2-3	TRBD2	CASSIRGSSGGAYTDTQYF	TGTGCCAGTAGTATCAGAGGGTCTAGCGGGGGGGCGTACACAGATACGCAGTATTTT
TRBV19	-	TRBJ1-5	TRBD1	CASRQEVGQARYSNQPQHF	TGTGCCAGTAGACAAGAGGTAGGACAGGCCCGATATAGCAATCAGCCCCAGCATTTT
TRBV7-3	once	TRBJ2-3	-	CASSPTEEDRETPSSTDTQYF	TGTGCCAGCAGCCCCACCGAGGAAGACAGAGAAACACCCTCTAGCACAGATACGCAGTATTTT
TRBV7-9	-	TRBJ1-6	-	CSSSFYRSSYNSPLHF	TGTTCCAGCAGCTTTTATCGGAGCTCCTATAATTCACCCCTCCACTTT
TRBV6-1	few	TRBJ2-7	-	CASRLSPDSYEQYF	TGTGCCAGCAGGCTCAGCCCGGACAGCTACGAGCAGTACTTC
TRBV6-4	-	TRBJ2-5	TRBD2	CASSDSGGGQETQYF	TGTGCCAGCAGTGACTCGGGGGGGGGCCAAGAGACCCAGTACTTC
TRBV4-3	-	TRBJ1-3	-	CASSLAGYSGNTIYF	TGCGCCAGCAGCCTAGCAGGGTACTCTGGAAACACCATATATTTT
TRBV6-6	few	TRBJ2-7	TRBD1	CASSYFLRTGRQYF	TGTGCCAGCAGTTACTTCCTCCGGACAGGGCGGCAGTACTTC
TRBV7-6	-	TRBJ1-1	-	CASSLGITGGTEAFF	TGTGCCAGCAGCTTAGGGATCACCGGGGGCACTGAAGCTTTCTTT
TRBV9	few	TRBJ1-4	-	CASSADEKLFF	TGTGCCAGCAGCGCCGATGAAAAACTGTTTTTT
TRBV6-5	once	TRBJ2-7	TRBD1	CASRNRGASYEQYF	TGTGCCAGCAGGAACAGGGGGGCCTCCTACGAGCAGTACTTC
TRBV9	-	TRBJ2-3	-	CASSGSTGTSTDTQYF	TGTGCCAGCAGCGGATCGACAGGGACTAGCACAGATACGCAGTATTTT
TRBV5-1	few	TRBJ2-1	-	CASSRRVTNNEQFF	TGCGCCAGCAGTAGGAGGGTTACCAACAATGAGCAGTTCTTC
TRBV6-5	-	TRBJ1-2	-	CASSYKRIGANRYTF	TGTGCCAGCAGTTACAAAAGGATAGGGGCAAATCGCTACACCTTC
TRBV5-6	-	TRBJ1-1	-	CASTRGQNTEAFF	TGTGCCAGCACCAGGGGCCAAAACACTGAAGCTTTCTTT
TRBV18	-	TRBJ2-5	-	CASSSPPAIETQYF	TGTGCCAGCTCCTCCCCCCCAGCGATAGAGACCCAGTACTTC
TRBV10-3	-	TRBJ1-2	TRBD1	CAIRGDRGQNGYTF	TGTGCCATCAGGGGGGACAGGGGGCAGAATGGCTACACCTTC
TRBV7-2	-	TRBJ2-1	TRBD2	CASSFTYAGDVSYNEQFF	TGTGCCAGCAGCTTTACGTATGCGGGAGACGTCTCCTACAATGAGCAGTTCTTC
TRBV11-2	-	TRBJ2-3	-	CASSFWEADRSTDTQYF	TGTGCCAGCAGCTTTTGGGAAGCTGACAGGAGCACAGATACGCAGTATTTT
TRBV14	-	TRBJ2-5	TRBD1	CASSLRTGQETQYF	TGTGCCAGCAGCCTACGGACAGGTCAAGAGACCCAGTACTTC
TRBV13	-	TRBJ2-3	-	CASSLGRGLLRGTDTQYF	TGTGCCAGCAGCTTAGGCCGGGGACTTCTGAGGGGCACAGATACGCAGTATTTT
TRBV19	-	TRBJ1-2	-	CASSIDRANYGYTF	TGTGCCAGTAGTATAGACAGGGCCAACTATGGCTACACCTTC
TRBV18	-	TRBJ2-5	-	CASSGAFPETQYF	TGTGCCAGCTCAGGGGCATTTCCGGAGACCCAGTACTTC
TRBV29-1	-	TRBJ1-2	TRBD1	CSVLTGQGLYTF	TGCAGCGTCCTAACTGGACAGGGGTTATACACCTTC
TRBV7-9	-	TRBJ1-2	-	CASSPTRANSNYGYAF	TGTGCCAGCAGCCCCACGAGGGCTAATTCTAACTATGGCTACGCCTTC
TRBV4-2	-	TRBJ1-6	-	CASSHSTEAGSSPLHF	TGTGCCAGCAGCCACTCCACAGAGGCGGGGAGTTCACCCCTCCACTTT
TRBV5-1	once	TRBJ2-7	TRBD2	CASSPTGTSGRLPYEQYF	TGCGCCAGCAGCCCCACCGGGACTAGCGGGAGGTTACCCTACGAGCAGTACTTC
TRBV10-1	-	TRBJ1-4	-	CASSESVGTNEKLFF	TGCGCCAGCAGTGAGAGCGTCGGGACAAATGAAAAACTGTTTTTT
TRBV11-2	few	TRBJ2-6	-	CASSWGAGANVLTF	TGTGCCAGCAGCTGGGGGGCTGGGGCCAACGTCCTGACTTTC
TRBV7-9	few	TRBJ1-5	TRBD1	CASSPTGDSNQPQHF	TGTGCCAGCAGCCCGACAGGGGATAGCAATCAGCCCCAGCATTTT
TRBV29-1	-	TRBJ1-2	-	CSVVGPRQGYYGYTF	TGCAGCGTTGTGGGACCTCGGCAGGGGTACTATGGCTACACCTTC
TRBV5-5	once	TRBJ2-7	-	CASSLDRSISYEQYF	TGTGCCAGCAGCTTGGACAGGTCAATATCCTACGAGCAGTACTTC
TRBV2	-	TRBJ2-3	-	CASSVATDTQYF	TGTGCCAGCAGTGTGGCCACAGATACGCAGTATTTT
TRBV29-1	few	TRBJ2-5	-	CSVLGAQETQYF	TGCAGCGTTCTAGGGGCCCAAGAGACCCAGTACTTC
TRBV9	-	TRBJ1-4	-	CASSPQTALNEKLFF	TGTGCCAGCAGCCCACAGACCGCGCTTAATGAAAAACTGTTTTTT
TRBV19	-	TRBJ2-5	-	CASSVGESVETQYF	TGTGCCAGTAGTGTAGGGGAGTCGGTGGAGACCCAGTACTTC
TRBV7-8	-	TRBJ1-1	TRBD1	CASSPRQGVVDTEAFF	TGTGCCAGCAGCCCCAGACAGGGAGTCGTAGACACTGAAGCTTTCTTT